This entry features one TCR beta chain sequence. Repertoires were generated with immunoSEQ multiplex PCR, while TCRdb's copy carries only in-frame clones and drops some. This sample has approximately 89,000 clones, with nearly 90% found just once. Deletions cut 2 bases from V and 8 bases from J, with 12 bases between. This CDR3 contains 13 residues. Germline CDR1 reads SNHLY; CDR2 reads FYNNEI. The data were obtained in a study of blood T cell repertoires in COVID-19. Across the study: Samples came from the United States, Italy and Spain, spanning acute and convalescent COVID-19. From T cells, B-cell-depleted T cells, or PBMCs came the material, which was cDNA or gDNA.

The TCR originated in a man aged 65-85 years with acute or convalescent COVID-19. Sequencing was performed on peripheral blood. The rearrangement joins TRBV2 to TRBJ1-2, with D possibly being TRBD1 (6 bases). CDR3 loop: CASSELGAQGYTF. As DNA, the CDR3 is TGTGCCAGCAGTGAACTGGGGGCGCAGGGCTACACCTTC.